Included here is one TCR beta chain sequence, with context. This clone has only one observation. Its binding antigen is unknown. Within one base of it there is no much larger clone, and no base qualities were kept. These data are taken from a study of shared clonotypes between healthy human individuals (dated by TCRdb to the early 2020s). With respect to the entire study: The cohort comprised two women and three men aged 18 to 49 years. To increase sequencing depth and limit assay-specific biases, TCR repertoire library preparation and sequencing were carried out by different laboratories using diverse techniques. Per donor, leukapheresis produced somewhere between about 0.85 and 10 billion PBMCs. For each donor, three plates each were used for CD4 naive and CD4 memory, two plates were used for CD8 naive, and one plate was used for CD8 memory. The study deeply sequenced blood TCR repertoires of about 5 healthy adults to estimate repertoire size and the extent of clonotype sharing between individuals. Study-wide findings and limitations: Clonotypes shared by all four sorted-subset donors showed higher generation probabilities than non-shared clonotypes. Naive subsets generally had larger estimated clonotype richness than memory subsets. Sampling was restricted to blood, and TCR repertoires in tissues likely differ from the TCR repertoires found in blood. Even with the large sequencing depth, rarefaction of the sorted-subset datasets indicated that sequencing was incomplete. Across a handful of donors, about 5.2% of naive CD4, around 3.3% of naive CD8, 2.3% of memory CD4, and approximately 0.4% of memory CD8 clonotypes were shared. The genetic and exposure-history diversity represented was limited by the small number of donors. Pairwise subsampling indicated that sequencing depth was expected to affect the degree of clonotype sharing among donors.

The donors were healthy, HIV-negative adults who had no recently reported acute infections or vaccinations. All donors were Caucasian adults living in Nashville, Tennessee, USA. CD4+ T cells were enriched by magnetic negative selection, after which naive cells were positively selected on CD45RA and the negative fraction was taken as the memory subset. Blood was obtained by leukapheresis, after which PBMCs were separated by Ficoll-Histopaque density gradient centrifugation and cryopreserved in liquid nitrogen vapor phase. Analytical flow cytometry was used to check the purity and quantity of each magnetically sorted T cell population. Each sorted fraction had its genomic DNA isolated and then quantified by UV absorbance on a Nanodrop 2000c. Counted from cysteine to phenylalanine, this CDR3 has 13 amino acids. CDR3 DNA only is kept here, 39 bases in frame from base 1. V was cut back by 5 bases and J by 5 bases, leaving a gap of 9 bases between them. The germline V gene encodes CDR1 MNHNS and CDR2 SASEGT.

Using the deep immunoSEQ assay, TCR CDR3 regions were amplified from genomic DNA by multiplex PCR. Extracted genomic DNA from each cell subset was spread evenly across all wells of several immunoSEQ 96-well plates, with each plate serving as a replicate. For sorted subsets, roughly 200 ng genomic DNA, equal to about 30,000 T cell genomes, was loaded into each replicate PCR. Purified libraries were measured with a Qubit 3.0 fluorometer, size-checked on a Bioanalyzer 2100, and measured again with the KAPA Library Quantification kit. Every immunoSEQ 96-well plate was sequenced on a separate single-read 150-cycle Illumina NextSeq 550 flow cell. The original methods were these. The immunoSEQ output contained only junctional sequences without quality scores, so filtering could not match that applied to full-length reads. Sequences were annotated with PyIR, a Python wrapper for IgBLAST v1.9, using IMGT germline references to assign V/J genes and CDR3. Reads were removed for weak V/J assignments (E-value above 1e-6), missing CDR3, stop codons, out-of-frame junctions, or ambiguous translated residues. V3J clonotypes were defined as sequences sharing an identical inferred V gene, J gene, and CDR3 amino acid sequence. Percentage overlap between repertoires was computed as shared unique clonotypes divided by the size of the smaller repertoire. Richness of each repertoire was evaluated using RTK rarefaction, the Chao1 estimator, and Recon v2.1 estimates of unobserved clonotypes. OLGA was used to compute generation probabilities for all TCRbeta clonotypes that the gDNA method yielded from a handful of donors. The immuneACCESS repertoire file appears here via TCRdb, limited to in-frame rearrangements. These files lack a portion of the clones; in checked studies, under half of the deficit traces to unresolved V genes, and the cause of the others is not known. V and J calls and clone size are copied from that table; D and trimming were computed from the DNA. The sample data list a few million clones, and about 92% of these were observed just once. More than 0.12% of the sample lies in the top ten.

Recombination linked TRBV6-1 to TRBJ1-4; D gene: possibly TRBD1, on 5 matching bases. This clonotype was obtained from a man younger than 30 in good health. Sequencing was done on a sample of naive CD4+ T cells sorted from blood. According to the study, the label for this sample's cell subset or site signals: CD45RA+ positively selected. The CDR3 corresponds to CASSSWGNEKLFF. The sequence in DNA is TGTGCCAGCAGTTCCTGGGGCAATGAAAAACTGTTTTTT.